A selection of T cell receptor beta chains follows, all from one sample in a study of T cells in Graves' hyperthyroidism and ophthalmopathy. Each CDR3 protein gets one entry after TCRdb re-called the multiplex PCR reads with MiXCR. The data show about 350,000 distinct CDR3 sequences, roughly 20% seen once. Sequencing was carried out using blood. The receptors stem from a woman between 40 and 55 years old with Graves' ophthalmopathy. CDR3s include the opening cysteine and the closing phenylalanine or tryptophan. The D gene is left open where the match is weak. A clone size is listed for some rows: how often the clone was seen (once, few, many), or a class if it is expanded.

V	J	size	D	CDR3	DNA
TRBV28	TRBJ2-2	many	TRBD2	CASSFPPRVLAGDGDTGELFF	TGTGCCAGCAGTTTTCCCCCCCGGGTTCTAGCGGGAGATGGGGACACCGGGGAGCTGTTTTTT
TRBV6-2/TRBV6-3	TRBJ2-7	many	TRBD1	CASSVGQGTHYEQYF	TGTGCCAGCAGTGTTGGACAGGGGACCCACTACGAGCAGTACTTC
TRBV4-3	TRBJ2-4	many	TRBD2	CASSQDEFSGGAKNIQYF	TGCGCCAGCAGCCAAGATGAATTTAGCGGGGGAGCCAAAAACATTCAGTACTTC
TRBV2	TRBJ1-3	many	.	CASAVEGNTIYF	TGTGCCAGCGCCGTCGAAGGAAACACCATATATTTT
TRBV27	TRBJ2-2	many	.	CASSFGRGTGELFF	TGTGCCAGCAGTTTTGGGAGGGGGACCGGGGAGCTGTTTTTT
TRBV19	TRBJ2-6	many	.	CASKTTGNSYSGANVLTF	TGTGCCAGTAAAACAACAGGGAACTCCTACTCTGGGGCCAACGTCCTGACTTTC
TRBV24-1	TRBJ2-7	many	.	CATSESNRASQYF	TGTGCCACCAGTGAATCAAACAGGGCCTCGCAGTACTTC
TRBV6-5	TRBJ1-1	many	.	CASSSGREAFF	TGTGCCAGCAGTTCAGGGAGGGAAGCTTTCTTT
TRBV11-2	TRBJ2-7	many	TRBD2	CASRPSGGEQYF	TGTGCCAGCCGCCCGTCGGGGGGCGAGCAGTACTTC
TRBV18	TRBJ2-7	few	.	CASSPEDQSYEQYF	TGTGCCAGCTCACCAGAAGACCAGTCCTACGAGCAGTACTTC
TRBV7-2	TRBJ2-5	.	.	CASSFVNQETQYF	TGTGCCAGCAGCTTTGTGAACCAAGAGACCCAGTACTTC
TRBV28	TRBJ2-7	.	.	CASSELLGLEQYF	TGTGCCAGCAGCGAGTTATTGGGTCTCGAGCAGTACTTC
TRBV20-1	TRBJ1-5	many	.	CSAVPMTGKSQPQHF	TGCAGTGCAGTACCCATGACAGGTAAAAGTCAGCCCCAGCATTTT
TRBV28	TRBJ2-7	many	.	CASSPQGKWRYEQYF	TGTGCCAGTAGCCCCCAGGGAAAATGGAGATACGAGCAGTACTTC
TRBV4-1	TRBJ1-1	few	.	CASSQEYAINTEAFF	TGCGCCAGCAGCCAAGAATATGCGATAAACACTGAAGCTTTCTTT
TRBV29-1	TRBJ1-2	many	TRBD1	CSSKQGAYGYTF	TGCAGCTCTAAACAGGGGGCCTATGGCTACACCTTC
TRBV5-4	TRBJ1-2	many	.	CASSSVPRDRFGYTF	TGTGCCAGCAGTAGCGTACCCCGGGACCGATTCGGCTACACCTTC
TRBV11-2	TRBJ2-7	many	TRBD2	CASSLGRREGRRGEQYF	TGTGCCAGCAGCTTAGGAAGGCGGGAGGGCCGACGTGGCGAGCAGTACTTC
TRBV10-3	TRBJ2-7	many	.	CAISVGQGEQYF	TGTGCCATCAGTGTGGGCCAGGGGGAGCAGTACTTC
TRBV10-3	TRBJ2-7	.	.	CAITGRGSEQYF	TGTGCCATCACGGGCAGGGGCAGCGAGCAGTACTTC
TRBV5-1	TRBJ1-2	many	TRBD1	CASSHRDSYGYTF	TGCGCCAGCAGCCACCGGGACAGCTATGGCTACACCTTC
TRBV30	TRBJ2-7	few	.	CAWSVLGLATTYEQYF	TGTGCCTGGAGTGTACTCGGACTCGCTACGACCTACGAGCAGTACTTC
TRBV4-3	TRBJ2-6	many	TRBD1	CASSQEGTDAGANVLTF	TGCGCCAGCAGCCAAGAAGGGACAGATGCTGGGGCCAACGTCCTGACTTTC
TRBV7-2	TRBJ1-2	many	.	CASSLAPGSGPGYTF	TGTGCCAGCAGCTTAGCGCCTGGGAGTGGGCCGGGCTACACCTTC